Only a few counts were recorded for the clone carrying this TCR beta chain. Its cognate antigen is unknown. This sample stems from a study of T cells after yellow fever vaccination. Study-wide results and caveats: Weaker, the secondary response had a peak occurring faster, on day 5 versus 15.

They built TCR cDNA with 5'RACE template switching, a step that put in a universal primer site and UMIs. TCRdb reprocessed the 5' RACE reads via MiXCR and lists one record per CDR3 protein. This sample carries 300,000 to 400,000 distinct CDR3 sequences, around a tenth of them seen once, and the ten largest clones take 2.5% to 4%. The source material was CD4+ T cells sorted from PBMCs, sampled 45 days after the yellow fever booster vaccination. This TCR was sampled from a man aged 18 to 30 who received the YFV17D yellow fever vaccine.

The CDR3 bases are TGCGCCAGCAGCCGGGACTCCCTGCGCACAGATACGCAGTATTTT. Translating gives CASSRDSLRTDTQYF. The chain employs TRBV4-3 and TRBJ2-3, with D possibly being TRBD2 (6 bases). Per the germline V gene, CDR1 is LGHNA and CDR2 is YSLEER. The CDR3 is made up of 15 amino acids. Trimming removed 4 bases from V and 1 base from J, with 12 bases in between.